The TCR beta chain under discussion was sequenced for a study of blood T cells in healthy people across ages. This clonotype was detected a few times. The CDR3 totals 17 residues. Germline V CDR1 and CDR2: LGHDT, YNNKEL (reference sequence). The V and J ends lost 1 base and 1 base, in that order; junction bases with no gene match: 7. Using a J-beta primer mix together with a sample-barcoded 5' primer, a second PCR was run for about 7 to 12 cycles. A single record per CDR3 protein comes from TCRdb applying MiXCR to the 5' RACE reads. The table lists roughly 790,000 distinct CDR3 sequences, more than 40% of them singletons.

The clonotype was recovered from a woman aged 60-70 years in good health. Material for sequencing was blood. The V and J genes are TRBV3-1 and TRBJ2-3, with 8 nucleotides matching TRBD2. The CDR3 loop is CASSQVVGSGGTDTQYF. In DNA form, the CDR3 reads TGTGCCAGCAGCCAAGTGGTAGGTAGCGGGGGCACAGATACGCAGTATTTT.